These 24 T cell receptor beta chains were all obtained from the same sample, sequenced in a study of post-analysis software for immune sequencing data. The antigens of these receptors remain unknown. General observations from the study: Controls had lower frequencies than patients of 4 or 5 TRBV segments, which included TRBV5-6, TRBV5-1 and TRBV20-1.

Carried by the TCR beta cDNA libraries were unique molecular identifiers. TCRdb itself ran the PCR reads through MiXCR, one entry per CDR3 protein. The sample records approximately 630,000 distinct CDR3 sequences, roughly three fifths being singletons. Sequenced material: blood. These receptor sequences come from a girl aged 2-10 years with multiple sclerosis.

The CDR3 reads CAWKAQGGSYEQYF. Here the CDR3 DNA reads TGTGCCTGGAAAGCGCAGGGGGGGTCCTACGAGCAGTACTTC. The rearrangement links TRBV30 to TRBJ2-7; D is perhaps TRBD1 or TRBD2 (7 bases each). The germline V and J ends were trimmed by 4 bases and 1 base, with 14 bases remaining between them. Per the germline V gene, CDR1 is GTSNPN and CDR2 is SVGIG (reference sequence). CDR3 size: 14 residues.

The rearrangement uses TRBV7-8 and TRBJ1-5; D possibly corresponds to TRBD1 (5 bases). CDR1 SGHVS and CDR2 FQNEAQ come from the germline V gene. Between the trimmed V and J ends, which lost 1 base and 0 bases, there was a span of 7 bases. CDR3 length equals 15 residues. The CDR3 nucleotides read TGTGCCAGCAGCTTAGTAACAGGTAGCAATCAGCCCCAGCATTTT. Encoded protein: CASSLVTGSNQPQHF.

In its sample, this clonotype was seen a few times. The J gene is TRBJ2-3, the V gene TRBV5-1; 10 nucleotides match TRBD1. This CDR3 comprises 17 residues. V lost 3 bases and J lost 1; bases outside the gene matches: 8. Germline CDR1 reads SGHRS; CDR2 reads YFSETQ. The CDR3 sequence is CASSSSWTGGGTDTQYF. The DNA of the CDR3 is TGCGCCAGCAGCTCCTCCTGGACAGGGGGAGGCACAGATACGCAGTATTTT.

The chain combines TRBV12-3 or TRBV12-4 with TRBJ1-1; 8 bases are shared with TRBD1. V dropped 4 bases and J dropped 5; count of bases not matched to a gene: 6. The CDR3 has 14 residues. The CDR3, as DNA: TGTGCCAGCAGTTCCCGGACAGGGACGACTGAAGCTTTCTTT. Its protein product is CASSSRTGTTEAFF.

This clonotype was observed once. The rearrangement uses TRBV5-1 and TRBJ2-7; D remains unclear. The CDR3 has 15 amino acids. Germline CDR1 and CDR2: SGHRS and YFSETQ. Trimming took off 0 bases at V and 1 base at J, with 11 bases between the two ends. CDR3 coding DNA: TGCGCCAGCAGCTTGGAGGGCAGTACTTCCTACGAGCAGTACTTC. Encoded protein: CASSLEGSTSYEQYF. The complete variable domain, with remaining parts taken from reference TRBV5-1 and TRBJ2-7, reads KAGVTQTPRYLIKTRGQQVTLSCSPISGHRSVSWYQQTPGQGLQFLFEYFSETQRNKGNFPGRFSGRQFSNSRSEMNVSTLELGDSALYLCASSLEGSTSYEQYFGPGTRLTVT.

CDR3 coding DNA: TGTGCCAGCAGCTTGGTGCAGGGGGCTCTAGCCAAAAACATTCAGTACTTC. Amino acid sequence: CASSLVQGALAKNIQYF. The rearrangement links TRBV7-9 to TRBJ2-4; 8 bases line up with TRBD1. CDR1 and CDR2 (germline): SEHNR, FQNEAQ (reference sequence). Germline trimming cut 3 bases from V and 0 bases from J; bases unmatched to any gene: 7. CDR3 size: 17 residues.

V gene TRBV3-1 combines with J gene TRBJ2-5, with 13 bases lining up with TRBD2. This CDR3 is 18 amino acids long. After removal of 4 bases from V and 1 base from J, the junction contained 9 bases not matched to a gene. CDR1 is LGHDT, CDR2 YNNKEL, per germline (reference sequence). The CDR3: CASSLGGLAGSSQETQYF. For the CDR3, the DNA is TGTGCCAGCAGCCTCGGGGGACTAGCGGGATCAAGCCAAGAGACCCAGTACTTC.

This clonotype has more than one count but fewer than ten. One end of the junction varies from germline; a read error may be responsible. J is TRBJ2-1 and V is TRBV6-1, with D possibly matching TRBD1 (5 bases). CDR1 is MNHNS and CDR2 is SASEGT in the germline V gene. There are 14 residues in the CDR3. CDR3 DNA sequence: TGTGCCTGCAGGGTAAACTCCCTCTACAATGAGCAGTTCTTC. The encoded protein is CACRVNSLYNEQFF.

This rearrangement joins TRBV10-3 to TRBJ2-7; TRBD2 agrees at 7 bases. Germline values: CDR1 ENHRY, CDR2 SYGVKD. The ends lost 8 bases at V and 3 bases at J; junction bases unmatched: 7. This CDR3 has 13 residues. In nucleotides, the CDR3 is TGTGCCATCCGCCTAGCGGACATCTACGAGCAGTACTTC. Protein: CAIRLADIYEQYF.

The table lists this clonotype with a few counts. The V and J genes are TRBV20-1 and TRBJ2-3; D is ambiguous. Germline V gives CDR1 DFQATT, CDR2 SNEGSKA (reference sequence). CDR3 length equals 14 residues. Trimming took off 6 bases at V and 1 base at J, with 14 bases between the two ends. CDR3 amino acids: CSAGDPGGTDTQYF. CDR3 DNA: TGCAGTGCAGGAGACCCTGGGGGCACAGATACGCAGTATTTT.

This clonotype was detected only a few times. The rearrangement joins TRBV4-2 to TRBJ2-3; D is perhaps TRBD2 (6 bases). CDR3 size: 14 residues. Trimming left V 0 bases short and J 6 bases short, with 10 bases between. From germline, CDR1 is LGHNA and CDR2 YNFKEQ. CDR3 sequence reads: CASSQELASDTQYF. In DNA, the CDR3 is TGTGCCAGCAGCCAAGAACTAGCTTCCGATACGCAGTATTTT.

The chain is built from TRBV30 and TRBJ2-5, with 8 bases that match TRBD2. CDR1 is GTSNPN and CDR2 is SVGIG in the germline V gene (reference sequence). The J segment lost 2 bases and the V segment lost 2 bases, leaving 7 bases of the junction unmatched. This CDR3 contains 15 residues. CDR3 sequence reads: CAWSPAGGGQETQYF. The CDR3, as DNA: TGTGCCTGGAGTCCCGCGGGGGGAGGGCAAGAGACCCAGTACTTC.

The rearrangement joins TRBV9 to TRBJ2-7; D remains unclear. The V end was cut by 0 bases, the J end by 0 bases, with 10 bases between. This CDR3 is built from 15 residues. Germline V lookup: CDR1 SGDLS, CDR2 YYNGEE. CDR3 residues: CASSVEGSFSYEQYF. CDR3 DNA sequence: TGTGCCAGCAGCGTAGAAGGAAGTTTCTCCTACGAGCAGTACTTC.

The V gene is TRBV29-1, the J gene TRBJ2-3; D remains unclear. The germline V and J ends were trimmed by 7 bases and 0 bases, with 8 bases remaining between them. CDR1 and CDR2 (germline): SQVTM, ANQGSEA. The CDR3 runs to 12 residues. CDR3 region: CSAEESTDTQYF. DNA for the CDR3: TGCAGCGCTGAGGAGAGCACAGATACGCAGTATTTT.

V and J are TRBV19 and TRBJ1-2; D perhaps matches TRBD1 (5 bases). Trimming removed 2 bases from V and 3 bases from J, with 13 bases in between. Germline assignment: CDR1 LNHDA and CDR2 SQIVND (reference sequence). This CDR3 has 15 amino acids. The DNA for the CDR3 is TGTGCCAGTAGTATACTTGGCGGGGCCGACTATGGCTACACCTTC. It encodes CASSILGGADYGYTF. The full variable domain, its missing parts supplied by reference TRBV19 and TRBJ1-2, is DGGITQSPKYLFRKEGQNVTLSCEQNLNHDAMYWYRQDPGQGLRLIYYSQIVNDFQKGDIAEGYSVSREKKESFPLTVTSAQKNPTAFYLCASSILGGADYGYTFGSGTRLTVV.

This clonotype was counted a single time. The CDR3 DNA reads TGTGCTACAATACGCGACGAGCAGTACTTC. Protein sequence: CATIRDEQYF. This sequence joins TRBV12-5 and TRBJ2-7, with D uncertain. Germline CDR1 is LGHNT and CDR2 is FRNRAP. V lost 10 bases and J lost 5, with 9 bases in between. CDR3 size: 10 residues. Complete variable domain (other parts from reference TRBV12-5 and TRBJ2-7): DARVTQTPRHKVTEMGQEVTMRCQPILGHNTVFWYRQTMMQGLELLAYFRNRAPLDDSGMPKDRFSAEMPDATLATLKIQPSEPRDSAVYFCATIRDEQYFGPGTRLTVT.

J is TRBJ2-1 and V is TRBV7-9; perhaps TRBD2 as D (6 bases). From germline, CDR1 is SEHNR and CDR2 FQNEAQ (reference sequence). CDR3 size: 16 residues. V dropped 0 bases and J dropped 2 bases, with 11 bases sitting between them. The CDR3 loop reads CASSLANGGPYNEQFF. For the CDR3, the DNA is TGTGCCAGCAGCTTAGCGAACGGGGGACCCTACAATGAGCAGTTCTTC.

This CDR3 is CASSQETGVSYNEQFF. DNA of the CDR3: TGTGCCAGCAGCCAAGAGACCGGGGTTTCCTACAATGAGCAGTTCTTC. The chain joins TRBV3-1 to TRBJ2-1; weak D call: TRBD2 (5 bases). V gave up 0 bases and J gave up 1 base, with 10 bases separating them. CDR1 and CDR2 from the germline V gene are LGHDT and YNNKEL (reference sequence). The CDR3 has 16 residues.

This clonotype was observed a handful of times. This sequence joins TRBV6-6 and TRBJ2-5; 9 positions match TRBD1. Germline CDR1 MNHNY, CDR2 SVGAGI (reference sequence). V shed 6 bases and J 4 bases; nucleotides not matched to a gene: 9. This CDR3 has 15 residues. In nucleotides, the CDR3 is TGTGCCAGCAGCTCCGGGACAGGGAGTTCAGAGACCCAGTACTTC. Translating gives CASSSGTGSSETQYF.

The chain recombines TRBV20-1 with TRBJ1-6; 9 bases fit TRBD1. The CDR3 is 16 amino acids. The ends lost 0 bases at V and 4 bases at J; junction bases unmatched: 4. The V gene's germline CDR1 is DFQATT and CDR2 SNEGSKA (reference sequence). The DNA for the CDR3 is TGCAGTGCTAGAGACCCGACAGGGGGGTATAATTCACCCCTCCACTTT. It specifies CSARDPTGGYNSPLHF.

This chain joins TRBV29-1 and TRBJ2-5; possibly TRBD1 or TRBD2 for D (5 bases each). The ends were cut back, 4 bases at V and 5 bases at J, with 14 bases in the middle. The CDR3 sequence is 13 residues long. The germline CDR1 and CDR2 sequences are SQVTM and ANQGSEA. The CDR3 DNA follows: TGCAGCGTTGGACCCGGGGCTCGGGAGACCCAGTACTTC. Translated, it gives CSVGPGARETQYF.

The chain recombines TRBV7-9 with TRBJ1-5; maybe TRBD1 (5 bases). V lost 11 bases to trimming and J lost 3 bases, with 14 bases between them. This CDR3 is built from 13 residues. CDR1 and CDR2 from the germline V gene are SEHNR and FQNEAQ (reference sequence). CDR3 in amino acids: CAGAAGPNQPQHF. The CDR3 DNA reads TGTGCCGGTGCGGCAGGGCCCAATCAGCCCCAGCATTTT.

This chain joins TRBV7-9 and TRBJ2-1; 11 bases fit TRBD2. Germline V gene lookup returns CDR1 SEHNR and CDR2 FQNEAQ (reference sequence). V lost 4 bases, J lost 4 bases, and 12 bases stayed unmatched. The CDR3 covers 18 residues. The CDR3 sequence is CASSWTRLAGRHYNEQFF. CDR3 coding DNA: TGTGCCAGCAGCTGGACGAGACTAGCGGGAAGACATTACAATGAGCAGTTCTTC.

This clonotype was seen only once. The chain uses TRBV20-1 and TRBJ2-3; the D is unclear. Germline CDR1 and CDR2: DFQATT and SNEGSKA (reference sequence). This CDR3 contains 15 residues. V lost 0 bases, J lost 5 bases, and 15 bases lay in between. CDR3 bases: TGCAGTGCTAGAGACCTCCTTATAGGTATAGATACGCAGTATTTT. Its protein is CSARDLLIGIDTQYF.